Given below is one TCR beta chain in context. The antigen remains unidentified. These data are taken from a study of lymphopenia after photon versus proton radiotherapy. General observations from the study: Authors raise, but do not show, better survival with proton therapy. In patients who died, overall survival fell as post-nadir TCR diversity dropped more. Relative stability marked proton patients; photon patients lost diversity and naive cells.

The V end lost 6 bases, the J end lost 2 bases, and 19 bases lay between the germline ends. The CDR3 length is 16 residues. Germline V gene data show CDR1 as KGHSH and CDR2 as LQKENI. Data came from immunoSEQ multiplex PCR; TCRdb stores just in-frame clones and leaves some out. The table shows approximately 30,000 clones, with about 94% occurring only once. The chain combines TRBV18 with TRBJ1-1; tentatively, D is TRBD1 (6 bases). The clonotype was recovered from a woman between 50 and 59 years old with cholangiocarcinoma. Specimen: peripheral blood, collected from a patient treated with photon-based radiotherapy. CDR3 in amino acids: CASSTERGAVNTEAFF. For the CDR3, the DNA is TGTGCCAGCTCCACGGAGCGGGGGGCGGTTAACACTGAAGCTTTCTTT.